The sequence of this TCR beta chain was determined in a study of blood T cell repertoires in COVID-19 (TCRdb year 2020). Broadly, across the study: Samples from collaborators originated in the United States, Italy and Spain and spanned both the acute and convalescent phases of COVID-19. The material from the prospective study consisted of cDNA or gDNA derived from T cells, B-cell-depleted T cells, or PBMCs. Subjects who had been exposed to COVID-19, were actively infected with it, or had recovered from it provided the deeply sampled blood TCRbeta repertoires that made up the dataset. The repertoires were released in a freely available public database meant as a resource for research on the immune response to SARS-CoV-2. The samples were drawn from the first 160 participants of the ongoing ImmuneRACE study and from some 1,300 subjects provided by 6 global collaborators. A de-identified subject ID, COVID-19 status, age in years and sex were almost always included in the sample metadata. HLA class I and class II types, where available, came from metadata supplied by the sample provider rather than from assay-based typing. Study-level results and caveats: The quantity of clinical and demographic metadata differed by source and by participant and was supplied without curation.

Each collaborating institution followed its own protocols to collect whole blood in K2EDTA tubes. Collaborator samples were shipped for TCRbeta analysis as frozen whole blood, isolated PBMCs, or DNA extracted from either sample type. The germline V gene supplies CDR1 SGHRS and CDR2 YFSETQ. Trimming leaves V shorter by 0 bases and J shorter by 3 bases, with the junction holding 5 bases beyond the gene matches. Spanning cysteine to phenylalanine, the CDR3 consists of 17 amino acids. This entry keeps only the CDR3 DNA: 51 bases, framed from base 1. The immunoSEQ Assay, a bias-controlled multiplex PCR, was used to amplify TCRbeta CDR3 regions from genomic DNA. In the authors' own workflow: Within the assay, amplification of reference gene primers was used to estimate how many nucleated cells each sample contained. To quantify the absolute abundance of each unique TCRbeta CDR3 rearrangement, sequence reads were collapsed and filtered. For each sample, productive Simpson clonality was calculated as the square root of Simpson's diversity index across productive rearrangements. TCRdb mirrors the immuneACCESS table, restricted to in-frame sequences. Some clones are absent from its copies; in checked studies, under half trace to an unresolved V gene, and the reason for the others is unknown. The D gene and trimming were derived from the DNA, and the V and J assignments and clone size from that table. A total of approximately 72,000 clones appear in this sample, around 90% of them only once. More than 25% of the sample is in the top ten clones.

Remarks on this clone: Its cognate antigen has yet to be identified. No per-base quality is available; no much larger clone lies one base away.

The rearranged chain carries TRBV5-1 and TRBJ2-3, with 12 middle bases fitting TRBD2. This clonotype originated in a man aged 50 to 59 with acute or convalescent COVID-19. Sequencing was carried out using peripheral blood. Here is the DNA: TGCGCCAGCAGCTTGGGACTAGCGGGGGCCGTAACAGATACGCAGTATTTT. This yields the protein CASSLGLAGAVTDTQYF.